These 31 T cell receptor beta chains share one sample of origin, sequenced in a study of shared clonotypes between healthy human individuals. Repertoires were generated with immunoSEQ multiplex PCR, while TCRdb's copy carries only in-frame clones and drops some. The top ten clones hold 0.35% to 0.45% of a sample with about 2.3 million clones, over 90% of them seen once. Source material: naive CD4+ T cells from PBMCs. Subset given: CD45RA+ positively selected. All receptors come from a man between 18 and 29 years old in good health. Some clones in this sample may be carry-over from other donors' samples.

The chain carries TRBV15 and TRBJ2-6; D remains ambiguous. The ends were cut back, 6 bases at V and 0 bases at J, with 6 bases in the middle. CDR1 is LNHNV, CDR2 YYDKDF, per germline (reference sequence). The CDR3 spans 14 residues. The CDR3 reads CATRDPSGANVLTF. The DNA for the CDR3 is TGTGCCACCAGGGATCCCTCTGGGGCCAACGTCCTGACTTTC.

For this clone: Other DNA sequences within the sample encode an identical CDR3. V and J are TRBV11-2 and TRBJ2-3; 8 bases are a match to TRBD2. The CDR3 runs 12 residues. The V gene end was trimmed by 4 bases and the J gene end by 6 bases; junction bases not matched to a gene: 0. Germline CDR1 SGHAT, CDR2 FQNNGV. The CDR3 bases are TGTGCCAGCAGCTCGGGAGGGGATACGCAGTATTTT. It yields the protein CASSSGGDTQYF.

This clone came up once. The chain uses TRBV5-1 and TRBJ1-1, with D possibly being TRBD1 (5 bases). The CDR3 loop spans 15 amino acids. The germline V gene has CDR1 SGHRS and CDR2 YFSETQ. V was cut by 1 base and J by 1 base, with 11 bases left in between. The CDR3 DNA is TGCGCCAGCAGCTTGCAGGGACCCCGGAACACTGAAGCTTTCTTT. Protein product: CASSLQGPRNTEAFF.

The gene calls are TRBV7-2 and TRBJ1-1; D gene unclear. Deletions cut 2 bases from V and 5 bases from J, with 6 bases between. In germline, CDR1 is SGHTA, CDR2 FQGNSA. The CDR3 has 12 residues. CDR3 loop: CASSLTWTEAFF. DNA of the CDR3: TGTGCCAGCAGCTTAACCTGGACTGAAGCTTTCTTT.

The V gene is TRBV29-1, the J gene TRBJ1-2; 8 bases fit TRBD1. CDR3 size: 13 residues. J lost 9 bases, V lost 3 bases, and 9 bases had no gene match. Germline V gene data show CDR1 as SQVTM and CDR2 as ANQGSEA. The CDR3 is CSVDAIWTGRYTF. In DNA form, the CDR3 reads TGCAGCGTTGATGCCATCTGGACAGGGCGCTACACCTTC. Complete variable domain (other parts from reference TRBV29-1 and TRBJ1-2): SAVISQKPSRDICQRGTSLTIQCQVDSQVTMMFWYRQQPGQSLTLIATANQGSEATYESGFVIDKFPISRPNLTFSTLTVSNMSPEDSSIYLCSVDAIWTGRYTFGSGTRLTVV.

The chain is built from TRBV28 and TRBJ2-1, with D possibly matching TRBD1 (5 bases). The V and J ends lost 3 bases and 5 bases respectively, with 20 bases between them. CDR3 length equals 17 residues. Germline lookup yields CDR1 MDHEN and CDR2 SYDVKM. The CDR3 spells CASSFPGWRASHNEQFF. DNA of the CDR3: TGTGCCAGCAGTTTCCCAGGGTGGCGAGCGAGCCACAATGAGCAGTTCTTC.

The chain uses TRBV6-1 and TRBJ2-2, with 9 nucleotides matching TRBD1. The CDR3 length is 14 residues. V lost 8 bases to trimming and J lost 3 bases; unmatched junction nucleotides: 4. Germline V gene data show CDR1 as MNHNS and CDR2 as SASEGT. CDR3 in amino acids: CASETGGDTGELFF. The CDR3 DNA reads as TGTGCCAGCGAAACAGGGGGCGACACCGGGGAGCTGTTTTTT.

The CDR3 DNA follows: TGTGCCAGCAGTTTACCAGGGTATGATGGCTACACCTTC. Translation: CASSLPGYDGYTF. The chain has TRBV28 and TRBJ1-2; the D gene is possibly TRBD1 (5 bases). Germline V gene data show CDR1 as MDHEN and CDR2 as SYDVKM. The CDR3 length is 13 residues. V lost 2 bases to trimming and J lost 6 bases, with 10 bases between them.

In DNA form, the CDR3 reads TGTGCCAGCAGTGTTGGGGTCTCCTCCTACGAGCAGTACTTC. It translates to CASSVGVSSYEQYF. The chain recombines TRBV2 with TRBJ2-7; D not certain. The germline V and J ends were trimmed by 4 bases and 0 bases, with 10 bases remaining between them. From germline, CDR1 is SNHLY and CDR2 FYNNEI. This CDR3 has 14 amino acids.

The V call is TRBV6-4, the J call TRBJ2-2; the match to TRBD1 covers 7 bases. Losses at the gene ends were 2 bases for V and 6 bases for J; bases not matched to a gene: 12. There are 17 residues in the CDR3. Germline CDR1 is MRHNA and CDR2 is SNTAGT. The CDR3 loop is CASSDIYRQGRAGELFF. The CDR3 DNA reads as TGTGCCAGCAGTGACATTTACCGACAGGGTCGCGCCGGGGAGCTGTTTTTT.

On this clone: The sample holds other DNA sequences that translate to the same CDR3. This CDR3 is CASSLTYEQYF. The CDR3 bases are TGTGCCAGCAGCCTAACCTACGAGCAGTACTTC. The chain couples TRBV6-6 to TRBJ2-7; D unresolved. CDR3 length equals 11 residues. The V and J ends lost 6 bases and 2 bases respectively, with 5 bases between them. Germline values: CDR1 MNHNY, CDR2 SVGAGI (reference sequence).

The J gene is TRBJ2-5, the V gene TRBV4-3; TRBD2 aligns across 11 bases. V gave up 4 bases and J gave up 1 base; unmatched junction bases: 5. Germline V gene data show CDR1 as LGHNA and CDR2 as YSLEER. The CDR3 consists of 16 residues. CDR3 region: CASSLLAGGSQETQYF. Here the CDR3 DNA reads TGCGCCAGCAGCCTTCTAGCGGGGGGAAGCCAAGAGACCCAGTACTTC.

The chain has TRBV6-5 and TRBJ2-7, with a weak D call TRBD2 (5 bases). V lost 6 bases and J 4 bases, leaving 16 bases between the germline ends. The CDR3 consists of 14 residues. The germline V gene has CDR1 MNHEY and CDR2 SVGAGI. CDR3 residues: CASRGLAGEYEQYF. The DNA of the CDR3 is TGTGCCAGCAGGGGTCTGGCGGGCGAGTACGAGCAGTACTTC.

The chain carries TRBV4-3 and TRBJ1-3, with a possible D match to TRBD1 (6 bases). Between the trimmed V and J ends, which lost 0 bases and 4 bases, there was a span of 13 bases. The CDR3 has 16 residues. Germline CDR1 and CDR2: LGHNA and YSLEER. This chain's CDR3 is CASSQDLEGEGNTIYF. The CDR3 bases are TGCGCCAGCAGCCAAGATCTAGAGGGGGAAGGAAACACCATATATTTT.

This chain uses TRBV7-2 with TRBJ1-4; D not resolved. Trimming stripped 5 bases from V and 5 bases from J, with 12 bases between. CDR1 and CDR2 (germline): SGHTA, FQGNSA. The length of the CDR3 is 14 residues. The CDR3 region has the DNA TGTGCCAGCAGCCGGGAAACCGGCAATGAAAAACTGTTTTTT. Translation: CASSRETGNEKLFF.

This clone appeared once. The rearrangement links TRBV7-9 to TRBJ2-1; 7 bases agree with TRBD2. V lost 5 bases and J lost 6; bases outside the gene matches: 10. CDR1 and CDR2 from the germline V gene are SEHNR and FQNEAQ (reference sequence). The CDR3 is 15 amino acids. The CDR3 loop is CASSLTRDYLNEQFF. In nucleotides, the CDR3 is TGTGCCAGCAGCCTAACCCGGGACTATCTCAATGAGCAGTTCTTC.

The chain combines TRBV7-9 with TRBJ2-2; D gene ambiguous. The CDR3 length is 14 residues. The germline V and J ends were trimmed by 5 bases and 8 bases, with 15 bases remaining between them. CDR1 and CDR2 from the germline V gene are SEHNR and FQNEAQ (reference sequence). Here the CDR3 DNA reads TGTGCCAGCAGCCTCGTTGAGGTGTTGGGGGAGCTGTTTTTT. Its protein is CASSLVEVLGELFF. Variable domain in full (rest from reference TRBV7-9 and TRBJ2-2): DTGVSQNPRHKITKRGQNVTFRCDPISEHNRLYWYRQTLGQGPEFLTYFQNEAQLEKSRLLSDRFSAERPKGSFSTLEIQRTEQGDSAMYLCASSLVEVLGELFFGEGSRLTVL.

About this clone itself: The sample contains more than one DNA sequence encoding this CDR3. The J gene is TRBJ1-1, the V gene TRBV18; TRBD1 matches 7 bases. V shed 3 bases and J 1 base; nucleotides not matched to a gene: 2. CDR3 length: 14 residues. The germline CDR1 and CDR2 sequences are KGHSH and LQKENI. CDR3: CASSPRTGNTEAFF. CDR3 sequence (DNA): TGTGCCAGCTCACCGAGGACAGGGAACACTGAAGCTTTCTTT.

Concerning this clone itself: Other DNA sequences in the sample encode the same CDR3. The chain uses TRBV14 and TRBJ2-7; 9 nucleotides agree with TRBD2. In germline, CDR1 is SGHDN, CDR2 FVKESK. This CDR3 contains 15 residues. Unmatched junction bases numbered 5, after V lost 4 bases and J lost 1 base. CDR3 coding DNA: TGTGCCAGCAGCCTTGGGCTAGCGGGATCCTACGAGCAGTACTTC. It encodes CASSLGLAGSYEQYF.

The rearrangement uses TRBV7-3 and TRBJ2-1, with D perhaps TRBD1 (5 bases). The CDR3 is 15 amino acids. Trimming stripped 5 bases from V and 0 bases from J, with 11 bases between. CDR1 and CDR2 (germline): SGHTA, FQGTGA. CDR3 protein: CASSQGIGSYNEQFF. The CDR3 DNA reads TGTGCCAGCAGCCAGGGCATCGGCTCCTACAATGAGCAGTTCTTC.

The chain has TRBV7-9 and TRBJ2-5; D uncertain. From germline, CDR1 is SEHNR and CDR2 FQNEAQ (reference sequence). The CDR3 sequence is 13 residues long. Trimming removed 1 base at V and 5 bases at J, with 8 bases between. The CDR3 DNA follows: TGTGCCAGCAGCTTAGAGGGCTATGAGACCCAGTACTTC. Its protein is CASSLEGYETQYF.

This chain joins TRBV6-5 and TRBJ2-7, with D possibly matching TRBD2 (6 bases). This CDR3 is 15 amino acids long. The V end lost 2 bases, the J end lost 2 bases, and 13 bases lay between the germline ends. Germline V gene data show CDR1 as MNHEY and CDR2 as SVGAGI. Written as DNA, the CDR3 is TGTGCCAGCAGTTACGGGCAGCGGGCCACCTACGAGCAGTACTTC. This sequence encodes CASSYGQRATYEQYF.

J is TRBJ2-1 and V is TRBV19; TRBD1 might be the D (5 bases). The V and J ends lost 6 bases and 0 bases respectively, with 21 bases between them. Germline CDR1 is LNHDA and CDR2 is SQIVND (reference sequence). The CDR3 runs to 18 residues. Written as DNA, the CDR3 is TGTGCCAGTAGGTACTCTCACTGGGGCCAGAGCTCCTACAATGAGCAGTTCTTC. Translation: CASRYSHWGQSSYNEQFF.

In nucleotides, the CDR3 is TGTGCCAGCAGCCCTGGGGGGCGGAGCCTCAGGTATGGCTACACCTTC. It yields the protein CASSPGGRSLRYGYTF. V and J are TRBV7-9 and TRBJ1-2, with D perhaps TRBD1 (6 bases). Germline V CDR1 and CDR2: SEHNR, FQNEAQ (reference sequence). This CDR3 has 16 amino acids. V gave up 5 bases and J gave up 5 bases, with 21 bases separating them.

The chain is built from TRBV7-9 and TRBJ1-1, with TRBD1 identical over 8 bases. V lost 5 bases, J lost 4 bases, and 6 bases stayed unmatched. This CDR3 contains 14 residues. Germline CDR1 SEHNR, CDR2 FQNEAQ (reference sequence). DNA of the CDR3: TGTGCCAGCAGCCGTGACGGGACAGGCACTGAAGCTTTCTTT. It specifies CASSRDGTGTEAFF.

V usage is TRBV5-1 and J usage is TRBJ2-5; D ambiguous. There are 14 residues in the CDR3. Per germline, CDR1 SGHRS and CDR2 YFSETQ. Trimming removed 6 bases at V and 0 bases at J, with 12 bases between. CDR3 sequence reads: CASINPEDQETQYF. The CDR3, as DNA: TGCGCCAGCATTAACCCCGAGGACCAAGAGACCCAGTACTTC.

This clone has just a few counts. Other nucleotide sequences from this sample produce the same CDR3. The rearrangement uses TRBV9 and TRBJ1-1; D remains unclear. Between the trimmed V and J ends, which lost 0 bases and 1 base, there was a span of 7 bases. The CDR3 extends over 14 amino acids. CDR1 is SGDLS and CDR2 is YYNGEE in the germline V gene. The CDR3 DNA is TGTGCCAGCAGCGTAGAGGGAAGGAACACTGAAGCTTTCTTT. The encoded protein is CASSVEGRNTEAFF.

The chain employs TRBV25-1 and TRBJ2-2, with 7 positions matching TRBD2. V was pared by 2 bases and J by 3 bases, with 6 bases of the junction left unmatched. Germline-derived CDR1 and CDR2 are MGHDK and SYGVNS. The CDR3 covers 16 residues. The CDR3 is CASSELAATYTGELFF. The CDR3 region has the DNA TGTGCCAGCAGTGAACTAGCGGCAACCTACACCGGGGAGCTGTTTTTT.

V and J are TRBV7-2 and TRBJ2-7, with D unresolved. Germline V gene lookup returns CDR1 SGHTA and CDR2 FQGNSA. Trimming stripped 8 bases from V and 3 bases from J, with 11 bases between. CDR3 length equals 12 residues. CDR3 protein: CASGAPGYEQYF. The DNA for the CDR3 is TGTGCCAGCGGAGCGCCTGGCTACGAGCAGTACTTC.

V and J are TRBV5-6 and TRBJ1-3, with no clear D. Deletions cut 0 bases from V and 6 bases from J, with 16 bases between. This CDR3 contains 16 residues. Germline V lookup: CDR1 SGHDT, CDR2 YYEEEE. The CDR3 bases are TGTGCCAGCAGCTTGGTGGGCCGGGTTCGCGAAAACACCATATATTTT. Its protein product is CASSLVGRVRENTIYF.

The chain uses TRBV18 and TRBJ1-5, with D perhaps matching TRBD1 (5 bases). CDR1 and CDR2 (germline): KGHSH, LQKENI. V was shortened by 2 bases and J by 4 bases, with 15 bases between the two germline ends. This CDR3 comprises 16 residues. The CDR3 DNA sequence: TGTGCCAGCTCACCAGGGGGGGATATGTGGAATCAGCCCCAGCATTTT. Its translation: CASSPGGDMWNQPQHF.